These 21 T cell receptor beta chains came from one sample sequenced in a study of control samples from healthy donors and cancer patients. Only in-frame clones appear in the TCRdb table, and some are missing; sequencing was by immunoSEQ multiplex PCR. Of about 170,000 clones detected, about 90% appear once; the ten largest clones hold about 12%. Sequencing was done on a sample of blood. These receptors came from a man aged 25 to 45 in good health.

The CDR3 sequence is CASSNTAAGYANYGYTF. The CDR3 DNA is TGTGCCAGTAGTAATACGGCAGCAGGGTATGCTAACTATGGCTACACCTTC. The rearrangement uses TRBV19 and TRBJ1-2; D might be TRBD1 (5 bases). V dropped 4 bases and J dropped 0 bases, with 18 bases sitting between them. The CDR3 length is 17 residues. CDR1 and CDR2 from the germline V gene are LNHDA and SQIVND (reference sequence).

The rearrangement uses TRBV19 and TRBJ1-4; D is unresolved. V was shortened by 6 bases and J by 0 bases, with 8 bases between the two germline ends. Germline V lookup: CDR1 LNHDA, CDR2 SQIVND (reference sequence). This CDR3 comprises 14 residues. CDR3 protein: CASRGSTTNEKLFF. As DNA, the CDR3 is TGTGCCAGTAGAGGGAGCACAACTAATGAAAAACTGTTTTTT.

The chain joins TRBV28 to TRBJ1-2, with D tentatively TRBD1 (6 bases). V shed 2 bases and J shed 4 bases, with 11 bases lying between them. The germline V gene has CDR1 MDHEN and CDR2 SYDVKM. CDR3 length: 14 amino acids. CDR3 nucleotide sequence: TGTGCCAGCAGTTTAAGTAGGGACACCTATGGCTACACCTTC. This codes for CASSLSRDTYGYTF.

The rearrangement uses TRBV28 and TRBJ2-7, with unresolved D. The V end was cut by 5 bases, the J end by 0 bases, with 14 bases between. Germline CDR1 and CDR2: MDHEN and SYDVKM. The CDR3 sequence is 15 residues long. The CDR3 loop is CASSPRTDNSYEQYF. The CDR3 DNA reads TGTGCCAGCAGTCCCCGGACCGACAACTCCTACGAGCAGTACTTC. The full variable domain, completed using reference TRBV28 and TRBJ2-7, is DVKVTQSSRYLVKRTGEKVFLECVQDMDHENMFWYRQDPGLGLRLIYFSYDVKMKEKGDIPEGYSVSREKKERFSLILESASTNQTSMYLCASSPRTDNSYEQYFGPGTRLTVT.

The V call is TRBV28, the J call TRBJ2-5; TRBD1 matches at 8 bases. Germline V gives CDR1 MDHEN, CDR2 SYDVKM. The ends lost 3 bases at V and 7 bases at J; junction bases unmatched: 10. CDR3 length: 15 amino acids. CDR3: CASSLTGVASTTQYF. CDR3 sequence (DNA): TGTGCCAGCAGTTTGACAGGGGTAGCGTCAACGACCCAGTACTTC.

The chain combines TRBV19 with TRBJ2-2, with D perhaps matching TRBD1 (6 bases). This CDR3 contains 17 residues. V was shortened by 5 bases and J by 4 bases, with 20 bases between the two germline ends. Germline CDR1 is LNHDA and CDR2 is SQIVND (reference sequence). The CDR3 DNA reads as TGTGCCAGTAGTCCCCAGGGGTCAGGGCCCATCACCGGGGAGCTGTTTTTT. Its protein is CASSPQGSGPITGELFF.

The chain links TRBV7-6 to TRBJ2-7, with 7 positions matching TRBD2. The V gene's germline CDR1 is SGHVS and CDR2 FNYEAQ. The length of the CDR3 is 15 residues. J gave up 4 bases and V 1 base, and 7 bases lay outside the gene matches. Here the CDR3 DNA reads TGTGCCAGCAGCTTAGACGCGGGAGCACGTTACGAGCAGTACTTC. The encoded protein is CASSLDAGARYEQYF.

The chain links TRBV7-3 to TRBJ2-6; 8 nucleotides align to TRBD2. V dropped 3 bases and J dropped 0; count of bases not matched to a gene: 4. This CDR3 is 17 amino acids long. From germline, CDR1 is SGHTA and CDR2 FQGTGA. The CDR3 region has the DNA TGTGCCAGCAGCTTCGGGAGGGGGACCTCTGGGGCCAACGTCCTGACTTTC. It translates to CASSFGRGTSGANVLTF.

Only one count was recorded for this clone. This chain joins TRBV7-2 and TRBJ1-5; TRBD1 matches at 9 bases. Germline loops: CDR1 SGHTA, CDR2 FQGNSA. The junction had 7 bases not matched to a gene; V was cut back by 1 base and J by 6 bases. The CDR3 has 16 amino acids. CDR3 sequence (DNA): TGTGCCAGCAGCTTAGAAGGGACAGGGTTCACTCAGCCCCAGCATTTT. The encoded protein is CASSLEGTGFTQPQHF.

This chain connects TRBV28 to TRBJ1-2; 8 bases align to TRBD1. Germline V gene lookup returns CDR1 MDHEN and CDR2 SYDVKM. This CDR3 has 15 residues. Trimming took 5 bases from V and 12 from J; bases not matched to a gene: 17. This CDR3 is CASSLTPGQAPSHTF. The CDR3 DNA is TGTGCCAGCAGTCTTACACCGGGACAGGCCCCTTCCCACACCTTC.

This rearrangement joins TRBV6-5 to TRBJ2-7, with 8 nucleotides matching TRBD1. Trimming at V came to 0 bases and at J to 4 bases, leaving 8 bases not matched to a gene. CDR1 and CDR2 (germline): MNHEY, SVGAGI. The CDR3 contains 16 residues. CDR3 sequence (DNA): TGTGCCAGCAGTTACTCAGGGACAGGCTCCCTTTACGAGCAGTACTTC. Protein: CASSYSGTGSLYEQYF.

The chain is built from TRBV7-2 and TRBJ1-6, with a weak D call TRBD1 (6 bases). Trimming took off 4 bases at V and 7 bases at J, with 11 bases between the two ends. Germline lookup yields CDR1 SGHTA and CDR2 FQGNSA. This CDR3 spans 14 amino acids. This CDR3 reads CASSWGGRNSPLHF. The CDR3 DNA is TGTGCCAGCAGCTGGGGGGGGCGCAATTCACCCCTCCACTTT.

The chain is built from TRBV19 and TRBJ2-7; 9 bases line up with TRBD2. The CDR3 sequence is 15 residues long. The V gene's germline CDR1 is LNHDA and CDR2 SQIVND (reference sequence). V shed 8 bases, J shed 2 bases, and the junction held 10 bases outside the gene matches. The chain's CDR3 is CASGPRLAVTYEQYF. The CDR3 DNA sequence: TGTGCCAGTGGCCCCAGACTAGCGGTTACCTACGAGCAGTACTTC.

This clone was found a few times. The chain links TRBV6-2 or TRBV6-3 to TRBJ1-5, with D uncertain. Trimming removed 2 bases from V and 3 bases from J, with 5 bases in between. Germline loops: CDR1 MNHEY, CDR2 SVGEGT. This CDR3 has 13 amino acids. The CDR3 DNA reads TGTGCCAGCAGTTACGGCCTCAATCAGCCCCAGCATTTT. Its translation is CASSYGLNQPQHF.

J is TRBJ1-1 and V is TRBV29-1, with D unclear. Germline assignment: CDR1 SQVTM and CDR2 ANQGSEA. Trimming pared 5 bases from V and 8 bases from J, leaving 15 bases between. The length of the CDR3 is 12 residues. For the CDR3, the DNA is TGCAGCGTTAGGTTACTCCGGGGAGAAGCTTTCTTT. Translation gives CSVRLLRGEAFF.

The chain couples TRBV28 to TRBJ2-7; TRBD1 or TRBD2 may be the D gene (5 bases each). The CDR3 spans 14 residues. V lost 4 bases and J 12 bases, leaving 22 bases between the germline ends. The germline V gene has CDR1 MDHEN and CDR2 SYDVKM. CDR3 sequence reads: CASSSLSTGTPVYF. The DNA for the CDR3 is TGTGCCAGCAGTTCTCTTTCTACCGGGACCCCCGTGTACTTC.

This clone appeared once. This chain joins TRBV3-1 (or the pseudogene TRBV3-2) and TRBJ2-1, with D perhaps TRBD2 (7 bases). This CDR3 spans 16 amino acids. V lost 2 bases to trimming and J lost 2 bases, with 13 bases between them. The germline V gene encodes CDR1 LGHDT and CDR2 YNNKEL (reference sequence). The CDR3: CASSQQGRGAYNEQFF. The CDR3 DNA is TGTGCCAGCAGCCAACAGGGGAGGGGAGCCTACAATGAGCAGTTCTTC.

The rearrangement uses TRBV5-1 and TRBJ2-5; possibly TRBD2 for D (6 bases). Germline V gives CDR1 SGHRS, CDR2 YFSETQ. The CDR3 has 15 residues. V lost 0 bases and J lost 0, with 9 bases in between. The CDR3 bases are TGCGCCAGCAGCTTGGGAGGCGGGGACCAAGAGACCCAGTACTTC. This codes for CASSLGGGDQETQYF. The variable domain in full, with the rest retrieved from reference TRBV5-1 and TRBJ2-5, is KAGVTQTPRYLIKTRGQQVTLSCSPISGHRSVSWYQQTPGQGLQFLFEYFSETQRNKGNFPGRFSGRQFSNSRSEMNVSTLELGDSALYLCASSLGGGDQETQYFGPGTRLLVL.

Only one count was recorded for this clone. The rearrangement uses TRBV5-1 and TRBJ2-2; no clear D. Trimming took off 4 bases at V and 7 bases at J, with 8 bases between the two ends. The V gene's germline CDR1 is SGHRS and CDR2 YFSETQ. CDR3 length: 12 amino acids. The CDR3 DNA reads TGCGCCAGCAGCACTAATAGCGGGGAGCTGTTTTTT. Encoded protein: CASSTNSGELFF.

The V and J genes are TRBV7-9 and TRBJ1-1; D is ambiguous. The V end lost 3 bases, the J end lost 1 base, and 3 bases lay between the germline ends. CDR1 SEHNR and CDR2 FQNEAQ come from the germline V gene (reference sequence). This CDR3 comprises 12 residues. The CDR3 is CASSFSNTEAFF. CDR3 DNA sequence: TGTGCCAGCAGCTTTTCGAACACTGAAGCTTTCTTT.

The gene calls are TRBV27 and TRBJ2-7; no clear D. Trimming removed 6 bases from V and 3 bases from J, with 9 bases in between. This CDR3 is 12 amino acids long. CDR1 is MNHEY, CDR2 SMNVEV, per germline (reference sequence). In nucleotides, the CDR3 is TGTGCCAGCAGCGACACTTACTACGAGCAGTACTTC. It is translated as CASSDTYYEQYF.